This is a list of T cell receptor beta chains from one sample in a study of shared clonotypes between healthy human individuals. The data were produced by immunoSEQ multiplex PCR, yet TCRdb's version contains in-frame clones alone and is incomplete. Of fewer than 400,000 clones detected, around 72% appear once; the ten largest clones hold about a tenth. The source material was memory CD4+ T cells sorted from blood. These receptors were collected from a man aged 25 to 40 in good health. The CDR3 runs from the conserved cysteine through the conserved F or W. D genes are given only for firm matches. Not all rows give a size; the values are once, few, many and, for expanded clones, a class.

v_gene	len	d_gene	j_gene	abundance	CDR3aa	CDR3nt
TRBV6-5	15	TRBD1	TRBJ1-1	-	CASSLDYRGDTEAFF	TGTGCCAGCAGTTTAGATTACAGGGGTGACACTGAAGCTTTCTTT
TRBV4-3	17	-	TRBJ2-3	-	CASSQEGLHSSTDTQYF	TGCGCCAGCAGCCAAGAAGGCTTGCACAGTAGCACAGATACGCAGTATTTT
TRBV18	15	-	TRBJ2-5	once	CASSPTSGTKETQYF	TGTGCCAGCTCACCCACCTCCGGCACTAAAGAGACCCAGTACTTC
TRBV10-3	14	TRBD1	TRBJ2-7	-	CAISGRQGAGEQYF	TGTGCCATCAGTGGAAGACAGGGGGCGGGGGAGCAGTACTTC
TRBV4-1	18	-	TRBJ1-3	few	CASSQVLSVGGTGNTIYF	TGCGCCAGCAGCCAAGTTTTGTCGGTTGGCGGAACTGGAAACACCATATATTTT
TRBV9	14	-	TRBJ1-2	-	CASSVDGGNYGYTF	TGTGCCAGCAGCGTAGATGGGGGCAACTATGGCTACACCTTC
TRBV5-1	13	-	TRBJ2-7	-	CASSLAAGTEQYF	TGCGCCAGCAGCTTGGCGGCGGGAACTGAGCAGTACTTC
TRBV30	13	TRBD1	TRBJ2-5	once	CAWSRDREETQYF	TGTGCCTGGAGCCGGGACAGGGAAGAGACCCAGTACTTC
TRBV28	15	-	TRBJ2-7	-	CASQIGGTGVYEQYF	TGTGCCAGCCAAATCGGAGGTACCGGTGTTTACGAGCAGTACTTC
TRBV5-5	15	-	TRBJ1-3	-	CASSLGLISGNTIYF	TGTGCCAGCAGCTTGGGCCTGATCTCTGGAAACACCATATATTTT
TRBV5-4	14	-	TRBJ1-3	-	CASSTAVSGNTIYF	TGTGCCAGCAGCACGGCAGTCTCTGGAAACACCATATATTTT
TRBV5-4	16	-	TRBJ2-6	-	CASPPTTSSGANVLTF	TGTGCCAGCCCCCCAACAACATCCTCTGGGGCCAACGTCCTGACTTTC
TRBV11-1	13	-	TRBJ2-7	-	CASSQPPGYEQYF	TGTGCCAGCAGCCAACCCCCCGGCTACGAGCAGTACTTC
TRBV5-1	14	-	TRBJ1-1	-	CASSLDLKGTEAFF	TGCGCCAGCAGCTTGGACCTAAAGGGCACTGAAGCTTTCTTT
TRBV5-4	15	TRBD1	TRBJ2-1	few	CASSLGTGAYNEQFF	TGTGCCAGCAGCTTGGGGACAGGGGCCTACAATGAGCAGTTCTTC
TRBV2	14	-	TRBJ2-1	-	CASSENLGVHEQFF	TGTGCCAGCAGTGAGAATCTAGGTGTCCATGAGCAGTTCTTC
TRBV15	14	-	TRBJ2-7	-	CATSSHGNMGEQYF	TGTGCCACCAGCAGCCACGGTAATATGGGGGAGCAGTACTTC
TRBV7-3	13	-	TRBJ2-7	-	CASSTRDGYEQYF	TGTGCCAGCAGCACCAGGGACGGGTACGAGCAGTACTTC
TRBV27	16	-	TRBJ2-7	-	CASSFLGSGSSYEQYF	TGTGCCAGCAGTTTTTTGGGTTCAGGGAGCTCCTACGAGCAGTACTTC
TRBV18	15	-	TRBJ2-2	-	CASSPQGGDTGELFF	TGTGCCAGCTCACCACAGGGTGGGGACACCGGGGAGCTGTTTTTT
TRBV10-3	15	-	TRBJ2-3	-	CATRDPSGSWDTQYF	TGTGCCACCCGAGATCCATCCGGGAGTTGGGATACGCAGTATTTT
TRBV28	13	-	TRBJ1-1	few	CASSLLADTEAFF	TGTGCCAGCAGTTTATTGGCGGACACTGAAGCTTTCTTT
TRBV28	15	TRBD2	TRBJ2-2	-	CASSPAGANTGELFF	TGTGCCAGCAGCCCCGCGGGAGCGAACACCGGGGAGCTGTTTTTT
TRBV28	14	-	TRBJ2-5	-	CASSLIRVGETQYF	TGTGCCAGCAGTTTAATTCGGGTAGGGGAGACCCAGTACTTC
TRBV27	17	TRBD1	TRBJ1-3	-	CASSLEGTARPGNTIYF	TGTGCCAGCAGTTTAGAGGGGACAGCACGACCTGGAAACACCATATATTTT
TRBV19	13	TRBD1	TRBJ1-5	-	CASSRTGSQPQHF	TGTGCCAGTAGCCGGACAGGGAGTCAGCCCCAGCATTTT
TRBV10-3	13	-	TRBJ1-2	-	CAISGTNRDGYTF	TGTGCCATCAGTGGGACAAATCGGGATGGCTACACCTTC
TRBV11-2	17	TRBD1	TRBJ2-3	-	CASSLEGTAYSTDTQYF	TGTGCCAGCAGCTTAGAAGGGACAGCTTATAGCACAGATACGCAGTATTTT
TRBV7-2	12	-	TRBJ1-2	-	CASSFLNYGYTF	TGTGCCAGCAGCTTTTTAAACTATGGCTACACCTTC
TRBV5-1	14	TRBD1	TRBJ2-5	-	CASSHDREPETQYF	TGCGCCAGCAGCCACGACAGGGAGCCAGAGACCCAGTACTTC
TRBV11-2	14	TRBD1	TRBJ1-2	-	CASSSPDRASGYTF	TGTGCCAGCAGCTCGCCTGACAGGGCGAGTGGCTACACCTTC
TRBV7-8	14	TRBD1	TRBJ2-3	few	CASSLEGRGDTQYF	TGTGCCAGCAGCTTAGAAGGCAGGGGGGATACGCAGTATTTT
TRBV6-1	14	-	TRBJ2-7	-	CASSEANDLYEQYF	TGTGCCAGCAGTGAAGCCAACGACCTCTACGAGCAGTACTTC
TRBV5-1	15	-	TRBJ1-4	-	CASSLEGGEYEKLFF	TGCGCCAGCAGCTTGGAAGGCGGGGAATATGAAAAACTGTTTTTT
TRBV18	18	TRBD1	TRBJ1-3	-	CASSPFSQGVGSGNTIYF	TGTGCCAGCTCACCTTTTTCTCAGGGGGTCGGCTCTGGAAACACCATATATTTT